The clone carrying this TCR beta chain was counted ten times or more. Its matching antigen is unknown. The germline CDR1 and CDR2 sequences are SGHAT and FQDESV (reference sequence). V gave up 8 bases and J gave up 3 bases, with 16 bases separating them. The CDR3 runs 14 residues. The data stem from a study of T cell repertoires in cytomegalovirus infection. The overall study: A matching HLA type, together with CMV infection, was signaled by public TCR beta signatures. Study-wide points: The study found HLA-C-restricted CMV-specific TCR beta clonotypes dominating the ex vivo response.

Each CDR3 protein is one row after TCRdb ran MiXCR on the reads. The sample comprises approximately 550,000 distinct CDR3 sequences, approximately 15% of which are singletons, and about 24% rests with the top ten. The gene calls are TRBV11-1 and TRBJ1-2; D not certain. Sample: CD8+ T cells from PBMCs. The sequence was collected from a human donor in good health (CMV status not recorded). Some clones in this sample may be carry-over from other donors' samples. The CDR3 region is CASGMTRRDYGYTF. CDR3 in DNA: TGTGCCAGCGGCATGACAAGGCGAGACTATGGCTACACCTTC.